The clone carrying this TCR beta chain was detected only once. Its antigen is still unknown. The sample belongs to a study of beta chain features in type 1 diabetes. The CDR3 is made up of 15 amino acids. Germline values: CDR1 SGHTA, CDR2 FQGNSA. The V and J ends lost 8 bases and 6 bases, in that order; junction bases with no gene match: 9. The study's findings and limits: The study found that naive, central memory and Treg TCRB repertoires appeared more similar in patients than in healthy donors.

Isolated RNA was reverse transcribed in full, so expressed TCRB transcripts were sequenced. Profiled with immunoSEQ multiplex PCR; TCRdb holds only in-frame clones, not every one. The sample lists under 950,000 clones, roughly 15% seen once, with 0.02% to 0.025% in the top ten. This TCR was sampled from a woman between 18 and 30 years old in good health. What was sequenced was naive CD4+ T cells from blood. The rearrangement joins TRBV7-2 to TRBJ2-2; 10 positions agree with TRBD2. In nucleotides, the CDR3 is TGTGCCAGCCTTACCGTAGCGGGGGGCGCCGGGGAGCTGTTTTTT. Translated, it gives CASLTVAGGAGELFF.